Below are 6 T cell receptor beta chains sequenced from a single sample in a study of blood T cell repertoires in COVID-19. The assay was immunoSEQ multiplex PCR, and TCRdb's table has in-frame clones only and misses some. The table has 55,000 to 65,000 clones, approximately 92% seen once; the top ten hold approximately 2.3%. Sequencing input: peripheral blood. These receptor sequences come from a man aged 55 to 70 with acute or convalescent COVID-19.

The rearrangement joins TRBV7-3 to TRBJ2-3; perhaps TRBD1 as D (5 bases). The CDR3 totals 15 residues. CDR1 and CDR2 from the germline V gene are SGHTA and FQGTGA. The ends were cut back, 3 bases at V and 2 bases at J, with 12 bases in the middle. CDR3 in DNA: TGTGCCAGCAGCTTCCAGGGTGATACCACAGATACGCAGTATTTT. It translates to CASSFQGDTTDTQYF. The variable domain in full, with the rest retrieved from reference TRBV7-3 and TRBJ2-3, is GAGVSQTPSNKVTEKGKYVELRCDPISGHTALYWYRQSLGQGPEFLIYFQGTGAADDSGLPNDRFFAVRPEGSVSTLKIQRTERGDSAVYLCASSFQGDTTDTQYFGPGTRLTVL.

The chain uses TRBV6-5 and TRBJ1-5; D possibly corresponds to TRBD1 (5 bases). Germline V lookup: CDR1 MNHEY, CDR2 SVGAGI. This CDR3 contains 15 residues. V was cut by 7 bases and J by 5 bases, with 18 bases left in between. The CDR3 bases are TGTGCCAGCACCACCGGCGGGGGGAGCGATCAGCCCCAGCATTTT. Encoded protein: CASTTGGGSDQPQHF.

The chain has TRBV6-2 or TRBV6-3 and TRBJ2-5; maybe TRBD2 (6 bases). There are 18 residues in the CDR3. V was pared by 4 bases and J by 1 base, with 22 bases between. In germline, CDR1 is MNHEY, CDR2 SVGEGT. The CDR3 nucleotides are TGTGCCAGCAGTTGGGCGGGCGGGGCCCAAGCCGGCCAAGAGACCCAGTACTTC. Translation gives CASSWAGGAQAGQETQYF.

The CDR3 reads CASSTLVVTYNEQFF. The CDR3 DNA follows: TGTGCCAGCAGCACTCTAGTTGTCACCTACAATGAGCAGTTCTTC. The chain combines TRBV9 with TRBJ2-1; D is unresolved. The CDR3 loop spans 15 amino acids. Per the germline V gene, CDR1 is SGDLS and CDR2 is YYNGEE. V gave up 4 bases and J gave up 2 bases, with 13 bases separating them.

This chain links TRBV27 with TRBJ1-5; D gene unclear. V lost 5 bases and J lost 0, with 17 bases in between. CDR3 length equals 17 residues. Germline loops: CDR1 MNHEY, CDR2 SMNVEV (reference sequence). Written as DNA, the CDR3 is TGTGCCAGCAGTCCGGGGAATCGCCTAGTTAGCAATCAGCCCCAGCATTTT. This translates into CASSPGNRLVSNQPQHF.

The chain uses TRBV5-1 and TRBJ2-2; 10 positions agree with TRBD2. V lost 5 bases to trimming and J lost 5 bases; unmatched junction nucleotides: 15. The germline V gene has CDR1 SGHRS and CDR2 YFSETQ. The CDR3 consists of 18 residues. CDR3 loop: CASRLVGLAGVRTGELFF. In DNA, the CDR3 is TGCGCCAGCAGACTTGTAGGGCTAGCGGGAGTGCGGACCGGGGAGCTGTTTTTT.